Included here is one TCR beta chain sequence, with context. Its antigen is currently unknown. The data were obtained in a study of blood T cells in healthy people across ages. Peripheral blood from each donor was collected in a volume of 8 to 10 milliliters. A second PCR, run for roughly 6 to 11 cycles, used a sample-barcoded 5' primer plus a J-beta primer mix. The authors tagged each cDNA molecule using a template-switch adaptor with 12 random nucleotides. Sequencing of every sample gave 2.5 million or more CDR3-containing paired-end reads. A single record per CDR3 protein comes from TCRdb applying MiXCR to the 5' RACE reads. The sample gives about 780,000 distinct CDR3 sequences, less than 60% of which show up once; 15% to 20% is in the top ten. Study-wide results and limits: Among long-lived donors, naive CD4+ cells were more numerous and diversity higher than in aged donors.

Germline V CDR1 and CDR2: SGHDT, YYEEEE. The junction had 5 bases not matched to a gene; V was cut back by 5 bases and J by 3 bases. The CDR3 consists of 15 residues. The sequence came from a man older than 75 in good health. This sequence joins TRBV5-6 and TRBJ2-1, with 10 bases aligning to TRBD1. The sequenced sample was blood. In nucleotides, the CDR3 is TGTGCCAGCAGGACGGGACAGGGGAACTACAATGAGCAGTTCTTC. This encodes CASRTGQGNYNEQFF.